Each of the 25 T cell receptor beta chains below was sequenced from the same sample in a study of technical replicates of blood from a handful of donors. The repertoire was sequenced with immunoSEQ multiplex PCR; TCRdb's copy has only in-frame clones and lacks some. The sample has approximately 79,000 clones, 90% to 95% seen once. What was sequenced was T cells isolated from PBMCs. These receptors were obtained from a human donor in good health.

This clone appeared a single time. The chain recombines TRBV28 with TRBJ2-3; the D is unclear. V lost 2 bases, J lost 10 bases, and 7 bases lay in between. The V gene's germline CDR1 is MDHEN and CDR2 SYDVKM. The CDR3 consists of 11 residues. CDR3 amino acids: CASSLTASQYF. CDR3 in DNA: TGTGCCAGCAGTTTAACAGCTTCGCAGTATTTT. Supplemented by reference TRBV28 and TRBJ2-3, the full variable domain reads DVKVTQSSRYLVKRTGEKVFLECVQDMDHENMFWYRQDPGLGLRLIYFSYDVKMKEKGDIPEGYSVSREKKERFSLILESASTNQTSMYLCASSLTASQYFGPGTRLTVL.

This clone was detected once. V gene TRBV18 combines with J gene TRBJ1-1, with D perhaps matching TRBD1 (6 bases). The CDR3 covers 14 residues. Trimming cost V 5 bases and J 1 base, with 11 bases left between them. Germline assignment: CDR1 KGHSH and CDR2 LQKENI. The CDR3 here is CASSSLDRNTEAFF. The CDR3 region has the DNA TGTGCCAGCTCAAGTTTGGACAGGAACACTGAAGCTTTCTTT.

The J gene is TRBJ2-1, the V gene TRBV7-2; no clear D gene. Per germline, CDR1 SGHTA and CDR2 FQGNSA. The CDR3 runs 14 residues. V lost 0 bases, J lost 9 bases, and 12 bases lay in between. The CDR3 coding sequence is TGTGCCAGCAGCTTAGCGCTTCAGGCTGGTGAGCAGTTCTTC. Its protein is CASSLALQAGEQFF.

The V gene is TRBV9, the J gene TRBJ2-7; TRBD1 aligns across 8 bases. Per germline, CDR1 SGDLS and CDR2 YYNGEE. CDR3 length equals 13 residues. V lost 4 bases, J lost 3 bases, and 3 bases stayed unmatched. CDR3 in amino acids: CASSRDRFYEQYF. Here the CDR3 DNA reads TGTGCCAGCAGCCGGGACAGGTTCTACGAGCAGTACTTC.

The chain joins TRBV7-8 to TRBJ2-3; 9 nucleotides line up with TRBD2. V was clipped by 6 bases and J by 2 bases; unmatched bases: 6. CDR3 length: 15 amino acids. Germline V gene lookup returns CDR1 SGHVS and CDR2 FQNEAQ. CDR3 DNA: TGTGCCAGCAGTCGGCTAGCGGGATCCACAGATACGCAGTATTTT. The encoded protein is CASSRLAGSTDTQYF.

V is TRBV6-1 and J is TRBJ1-5; tentative D call: TRBD1 (6 bases). CDR3 length: 15 residues. The germline CDR1 and CDR2 sequences are MNHNS and SASEGT. Trimming took 5 bases from V and 0 from J, leaving 11 bases between them. The CDR3 spells CASSQRQVSNQPQHF. The DNA of the CDR3 is TGTGCCAGCAGTCAAAGACAGGTTAGCAATCAGCCCCAGCATTTT.

This chain links TRBV5-6 with TRBJ2-7; D is undetermined. V was trimmed by 5 bases and J by 1 base, leaving 10 bases between them. This CDR3 region has 13 residues. Germline V gene data show CDR1 as SGHDT and CDR2 as YYEEEE. CDR3 DNA sequence: TGTGCCAGCAGGACACGGAATTCCTACGAGCAGTACTTC. The encoded protein is CASRTRNSYEQYF.

The chain is built from TRBV27 and TRBJ1-5; 7 positions agree with TRBD1. This CDR3 is 15 amino acids long. The ends lost 3 bases at V and 4 bases at J; junction bases unmatched: 6. Looked up from germline, CDR1 is MNHEY and CDR2 is SMNVEV (reference sequence). CDR3 amino acids: CASSLRGGTNQPQHF. In nucleotides, the CDR3 is TGTGCCAGCAGTTTGAGAGGGGGCACGAATCAGCCCCAGCATTTT.

The J gene is TRBJ2-5, the V gene TRBV25-1, with D maybe TRBD1 (6 bases). Trimming cost V 10 bases and J 0 bases, with 15 bases left between them. This CDR3 has 14 residues. Germline V lookup: CDR1 MGHDK, CDR2 SYGVNS. The CDR3 region has the DNA TGTGCCACCACGAACAGGGCGTACCAAGAGACCCAGTACTTC. Protein sequence: CATTNRAYQETQYF. Full variable domain (rest looked up from reference TRBV25-1 and TRBJ2-5): EADIYQTPRYLVIGTGKKITLECSQTMGHDKMYWYQQDPGMELHLIHYSYGVNSTEKGDLSSESTVSRIRTEHFPLTLESARPSHTSQYLCATTNRAYQETQYFGPGTRLLVL.

The J gene is TRBJ1-1, the V gene TRBV18; D remains ambiguous. This CDR3 contains 12 residues. The V and J ends lost 10 bases and 0 bases respectively, with 9 bases between them. Germline CDR1 KGHSH, CDR2 LQKENI. CDR3 DNA: TGTGCCACTTTGAGGGTGAACACTGAAGCTTTCTTT. Its translation: CATLRVNTEAFF.

The chain couples TRBV2 to TRBJ2-1; 7 bases align to TRBD2. The length of the CDR3 is 17 residues. CDR1 is SNHLY and CDR2 is FYNNEI in the germline V gene. V was clipped by 3 bases and J by 0 bases; unmatched bases: 8. The CDR3 sequence: CASSDSASGISYNEQFF. Written as DNA, the CDR3 is TGTGCCAGCAGTGATTCGGCTAGCGGTATCTCCTACAATGAGCAGTTCTTC.

The chain combines TRBV27 with TRBJ2-2; TRBD1 matches 11 bases. From germline, CDR1 is MNHEY and CDR2 SMNVEV (reference sequence). The CDR3 covers 16 residues. Trimming cost V 5 bases and J 2 bases; bases outside gene matches: 4. The CDR3: CASSTGTGGNTGELFF. The CDR3 region has the DNA TGTGCCAGCAGTACCGGGACAGGGGGAAACACCGGGGAGCTGTTTTTT.

The genes are TRBV7-2 and TRBJ1-1; D is ambiguous. Between the trimmed V and J ends, which lost 6 bases and 3 bases, there was a span of 8 bases. Germline CDR1 and CDR2: SGHTA and FQGNSA. CDR3 length: 12 amino acids. CDR3 loop: CASRRRDTEAFF. In DNA form, the CDR3 reads TGTGCCAGCAGACGCCGGGACACTGAAGCTTTCTTT.

The chain couples TRBV6-5 to TRBJ2-7; D is uncertain. Between the trimmed V and J ends, which lost 2 bases and 5 bases, there was a span of 10 bases. CDR1 is MNHEY, CDR2 SVGAGI, per germline. The CDR3 spans 13 residues. CDR3 in DNA: TGTGCCAGCAGTTACCATATCCAGAACGAGCAGTACTTC. Protein product: CASSYHIQNEQYF.

The chain combines TRBV5-1 with TRBJ2-7; the D gene is possibly TRBD2 (6 bases). V was cut by 4 bases and J by 1 base, with 12 bases left in between. This CDR3 contains 14 residues. Germline V CDR1 and CDR2: SGHRS, YFSETQ. CDR3 nucleotide sequence: TGCGCCAGCAGCCAGACGGGACTTTCCTACGAGCAGTACTTC. This translates into CASSQTGLSYEQYF. Drawing the rest from reference TRBV5-1 and TRBJ2-7, the complete variable domain is KAGVTQTPRYLIKTRGQQVTLSCSPISGHRSVSWYQQTPGQGLQFLFEYFSETQRNKGNFPGRFSGRQFSNSRSEMNVSTLELGDSALYLCASSQTGLSYEQYFGPGTRLTVT.

V and J are TRBV27 and TRBJ2-3, with a tentative D call TRBD2 (5 bases). V lost 5 bases, J lost 1 base, and 13 bases lay in between. The germline CDR1 and CDR2 sequences are MNHEY and SMNVEV (reference sequence). This CDR3 spans 15 amino acids. CDR3 DNA: TGTGCCAGCAGTACTAGGCGCGACGGCACAGATACGCAGTATTTT. This codes for CASSTRRDGTDTQYF.

This clone has more than one count but fewer than ten. This chain connects TRBV5-6 to TRBJ2-1; D unclear. The CDR3 consists of 15 residues. Trimming stripped 1 base from V and 2 bases from J, with 10 bases between. The germline CDR1 and CDR2 sequences are SGHDT and YYEEEE. CDR3 loop: CASSLTESPYNEQFF. For the CDR3, the DNA is TGTGCCAGCAGCTTGACGGAGAGCCCCTACAATGAGCAGTTCTTC.

The chain links TRBV6-5 to TRBJ2-7; 8 nucleotides agree with TRBD2. The CDR3 totals 12 residues. The germline V gene encodes CDR1 MNHEY and CDR2 SVGAGI. V dropped 4 bases and J dropped 9; count of bases not matched to a gene: 5. The CDR3 region has the DNA TGTGCCAGCAGTTTTGGCGGGAGGTTGCAGTACTTC. Protein sequence: CASSFGGRLQYF.

The gene calls are TRBV30 and TRBJ2-4; 10 bases fit TRBD2. CDR1 GTSNPN and CDR2 SVGIG come from the germline V gene (reference sequence). The CDR3 spans 14 residues. V lost 7 bases and J lost 4; bases outside the gene matches: 7. The CDR3 DNA is TGTGCCTTCGTAGCGGGAGGATCGAAAAACATTCAGTACTTC. Protein product: CAFVAGGSKNIQYF.

The rearrangement uses TRBV5-1 and TRBJ1-1, with a tentative D call TRBD1 (5 bases). Deletions cut 3 bases from V and 0 bases from J, with 9 bases between. Germline assignment: CDR1 SGHRS and CDR2 YFSETQ. The CDR3 is 14 residues long. The CDR3 DNA follows: TGCGCCAGCAGCTCAGGGCAGATGAACACTGAAGCTTTCTTT. This gives the protein CASSSGQMNTEAFF.

The V gene is TRBV7-8, the J gene TRBJ1-4; D not resolved. The CDR3 sequence is 15 residues long. V lost 4 bases, J lost 4 bases, and 13 bases lay in between. CDR1 and CDR2 (germline): SGHVS, FQNEAQ. CDR3 residues: CASSWNHEGNEKLFF. The CDR3 DNA reads TGTGCCAGCAGCTGGAACCACGAGGGTAATGAAAAACTGTTTTTT.

This chain connects TRBV19 to TRBJ2-1; 10 bases are shared with TRBD1. With V trimmed by 3 bases and J by 6 bases, 5 bases remained unmatched. The CDR3 length is 15 residues. Germline CDR1 and CDR2: LNHDA and SQIVND (reference sequence). The CDR3 reads CASSIQGQGFNEQFF. In DNA, the CDR3 is TGTGCCAGTAGTATTCAGGGACAGGGGTTCAATGAGCAGTTCTTC.

This sequence joins TRBV9 and TRBJ2-1; unclear D gene. The germline CDR1 and CDR2 sequences are SGDLS and YYNGEE. The length of the CDR3 is 13 residues. The V gene lost 0 bases and the J gene lost 5 bases, with 6 bases spanning the gap. The DNA for the CDR3 is TGTGCCAGCAGCGTAGCGCGGAACAATGAGCAGTTCTTC. It specifies CASSVARNNEQFF.

The V call is TRBV6-6, the J call TRBJ1-4; 8 bases agree with TRBD1. Trimming took 2 bases from V and 7 from J; bases not matched to a gene: 3. CDR1 is MNHNY and CDR2 is SVGAGI in the germline V gene (reference sequence). The CDR3 extends over 14 amino acids. This chain's CDR3 is CASSYRDRGEKLFF. The DNA of the CDR3 is TGTGCCAGCAGTTACAGAGACAGGGGTGAAAAACTGTTTTTT.

This rearrangement joins TRBV28 to TRBJ1-1, with D possibly being TRBD1 (6 bases). The length of the CDR3 is 17 residues. Germline V gene lookup returns CDR1 MDHEN and CDR2 SYDVKM. V was clipped by 3 bases and J by 0 bases, with 17 bases between them. The CDR3 reads CASSFRGSRWLNTEAFF. CDR3 nucleotides: TGTGCCAGCAGTTTCAGGGGCTCGCGCTGGTTGAACACTGAAGCTTTCTTT.